This T cell receptor (beta chain) was identified during a study of T-cell reconstitution after alpha-beta-depleted transplantation in children. CDR3 length: 16 amino acids. V lost 4 bases and J lost 0, with 14 bases in between. Germline CDR1 and CDR2: SGHKS and YYEKEE (reference sequence). Using unique molecular identifiers, the investigators prepared the TCRbeta library. MiXCR was run by TCRdb on the PCR reads, yielding one entry per CDR3 protein. Of about 340,000 distinct CDR3 sequences listed, about an eighth were seen once; the top ten hold around 4%. This clonotype occurred many times. The rearrangement uses TRBV5-5 and TRBJ1-3; no clear D gene. The source material was PBMCs, sampled from the stem cell graft. This clonotype originated in a human donor who donated a stem cell graft to a child with Fanconi anemia. CDR3 residues: CASSPWAGPSGNTIYF. CDR3 DNA: TGTGCCAGCAGCCCCTGGGCAGGCCCCTCTGGAAACACCATATATTTT.